The 4 T cell receptor beta chains listed next were all sequenced from one sample in a study of graft-versus-host responses after intestinal transplantation. Data came from immunoSEQ multiplex PCR; TCRdb stores just in-frame clones and leaves some out. The table has around 30,000 clones, around four fifths seen once. The specimen was PBMCs, collected about 28 days after intestinal transplant. These receptor sequences come from a human patient who received an intestinal transplant, so some T cells may come from the graft donor.

The chain couples TRBV6-5 to TRBJ2-7; D possibly uses TRBD1 or TRBD2 (6 bases each). CDR3 length: 14 residues. CDR1 is MNHEY and CDR2 is SVGAGI in the germline V gene. V lost 7 bases and J lost 3, with 16 bases in between. The DNA for the CDR3 is TGTGCCAGCACCGGGACTGGACAGATCTACGAGCAGTACTTC. Protein: CASTGTGQIYEQYF.

This clone was detected once. The chain has TRBV14 and TRBJ1-1; no firm D call. The germline CDR1 and CDR2 sequences are SGHDN and FVKESK. V was trimmed by 0 bases and J by 3 bases, leaving 17 bases between them. CDR3 size: 17 residues. In nucleotides, the CDR3 is TGTGCCAGCAGCCAAGATCGGGTAAGCCTGGACGACACTGAAGCTTTCTTT. As protein: CASSQDRVSLDDTEAFF. Combining the CDR3 with reference TRBV14 and TRBJ1-1 gives the whole variable domain EAGVTQFPSHSVIEKGQTVTLRCDPISGHDNLYWYRRVMGKEIKFLLHFVKESKQDESGMPNNRFLAERTGGTYSTLKVQPAELEDSGVYFCASSQDRVSLDDTEAFFGQGTRLTVV.

This chain connects TRBV30 to TRBJ2-1; tentatively, D is TRBD2 (5 bases). Trimming cost V 1 base and J 12 bases, with 7 bases left between them. CDR3 length equals 10 residues. Germline CDR1 is GTSNPN and CDR2 is SVGIG (reference sequence). The CDR3 nucleotides are TGTGCCTGGAGTGGTGGGAGGCAGTTCTTC. It encodes CAWSGGRQFF.

The chain employs TRBV10-1 and TRBJ2-1; D ambiguous. The germline CDR1 and CDR2 sequences are WNHNN and SYGVQD (reference sequence). The CDR3 is made up of 13 amino acids. V gave up 3 bases and J gave up 8 bases, with 11 bases separating them. This CDR3 is CASSEGSGDEQFF. For the CDR3, the DNA is TGCGCCAGCAGTGAAGGCTCGGGCGATGAGCAGTTCTTC.